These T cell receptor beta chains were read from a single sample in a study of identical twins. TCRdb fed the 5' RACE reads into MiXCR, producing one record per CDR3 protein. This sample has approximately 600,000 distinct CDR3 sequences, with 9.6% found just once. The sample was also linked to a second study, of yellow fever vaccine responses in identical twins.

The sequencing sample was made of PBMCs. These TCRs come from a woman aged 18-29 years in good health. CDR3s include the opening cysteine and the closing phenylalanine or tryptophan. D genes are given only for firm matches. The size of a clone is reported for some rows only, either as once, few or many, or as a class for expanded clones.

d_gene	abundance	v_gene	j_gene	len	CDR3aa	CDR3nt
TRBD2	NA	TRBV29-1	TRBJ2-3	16	CSVDGLAGDQTDTQYF	TGCAGCGTTGACGGACTAGCGGGGGACCAGACAGATACGCAGTATTTT
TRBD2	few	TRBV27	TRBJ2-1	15	CASSGLAVVSNEQFF	TGTGCCAGCTCCGGACTAGCGGTCGTTTCGAATGAGCAGTTCTTC
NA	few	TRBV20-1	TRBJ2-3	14	CSARDGFGTDTQYF	TGCAGTGCTAGAGATGGCTTTGGCACAGATACGCAGTATTTT
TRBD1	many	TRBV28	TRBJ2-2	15	CAARDSPSNTGELFF	TGTGCCGCCAGGGACAGCCCATCGAACACCGGGGAGCTGTTTTTT
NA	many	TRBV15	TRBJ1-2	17	CATSGERGQYPNYGYTF	TGTGCCACCAGCGGGGAGAGAGGACAGTACCCTAACTATGGCTACACCTTC
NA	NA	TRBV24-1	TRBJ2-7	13	CATSDLSSQEQYF	TGTGCCACCAGTGACCTAAGCTCCCAGGAGCAGTACTTC
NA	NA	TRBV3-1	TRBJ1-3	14	CASSQEAGGNTIYF	TGTGCCAGCAGCCAAGAGGCGGGGGGAAACACCATATATTTT
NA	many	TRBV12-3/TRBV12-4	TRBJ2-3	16	CASSSGGGTGTDTQYF	TGTGCCAGCAGTTCGGGGGGCGGGACAGGCACAGATACGCAGTATTTT
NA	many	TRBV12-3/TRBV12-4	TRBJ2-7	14	CASSLVAGPYEQYF	TGTGCCAGCAGTTTGGTGGCTGGCCCCTACGAGCAGTACTTC
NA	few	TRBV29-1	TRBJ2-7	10	CSVLGDGIHF	TGCAGCGTGCTGGGTGATGGCATCCATTTC
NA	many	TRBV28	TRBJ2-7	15	CASSPSATNSYEQYF	TGTGCCAGCAGCCCCTCCGCCACGAACTCCTACGAGCAGTACTTC
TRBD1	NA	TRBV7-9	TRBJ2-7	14	CASSADRGNYEQYF	TGTGCCAGCAGCGCAGACAGGGGGAACTACGAGCAGTACTTC
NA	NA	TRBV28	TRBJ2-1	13	CASSHRTDNEQFF	TGTGCCAGCAGTCACCGGACCGACAATGAGCAGTTCTTC
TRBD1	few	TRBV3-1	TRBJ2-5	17	CASSQDGRQGAGETQYF	TGTGCCAGCAGCCAAGACGGTCGACAGGGGGCAGGAGAGACCCAGTACTTC
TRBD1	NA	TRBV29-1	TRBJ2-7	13	CSVRDSNNYEQYF	TGCAGCGTCCGGGACAGCAACAACTACGAGCAGTACTTC
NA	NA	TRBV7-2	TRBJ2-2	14	CASRTVTNTGELFF	TGTGCCAGCAGAACAGTGACGAACACCGGGGAGCTGTTTTTT
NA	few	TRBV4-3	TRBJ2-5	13	CASSQGLPETQYF	TGCGCCAGCAGCCAAGGGTTGCCAGAGACCCAGTACTTC
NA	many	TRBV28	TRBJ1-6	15	CASSLTVGNNSPLHF	TGTGCCAGCAGTCTGACGGTAGGAAATAATTCACCCCTCCACTTT
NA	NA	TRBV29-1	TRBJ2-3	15	CSVEEGQGTADTQYF	TGCAGCGTTGAAGAGGGCCAGGGAACAGCAGATACGCAGTATTTT
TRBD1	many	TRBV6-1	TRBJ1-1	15	CASSPQTGTNTEAFF	TGTGCCAGCAGTCCACAGACAGGGACGAACACTGAAGCTTTCTTT
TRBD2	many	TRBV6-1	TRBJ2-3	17	CASTYPPSGRGRDTQYF	TGTGCCAGCACCTACCCTCCTAGCGGGAGAGGAAGGGATACGCAGTATTTT
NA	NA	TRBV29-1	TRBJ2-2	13	CSVALGGTGELFF	TGCAGCGTTGCTCTAGGGGGCACCGGGGAGCTGTTTTTT
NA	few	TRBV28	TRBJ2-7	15	CASSLTDGTRFEQYF	TGTGCCAGCAGTTTAACCGACGGGACTCGGTTCGAGCAGTACTTC